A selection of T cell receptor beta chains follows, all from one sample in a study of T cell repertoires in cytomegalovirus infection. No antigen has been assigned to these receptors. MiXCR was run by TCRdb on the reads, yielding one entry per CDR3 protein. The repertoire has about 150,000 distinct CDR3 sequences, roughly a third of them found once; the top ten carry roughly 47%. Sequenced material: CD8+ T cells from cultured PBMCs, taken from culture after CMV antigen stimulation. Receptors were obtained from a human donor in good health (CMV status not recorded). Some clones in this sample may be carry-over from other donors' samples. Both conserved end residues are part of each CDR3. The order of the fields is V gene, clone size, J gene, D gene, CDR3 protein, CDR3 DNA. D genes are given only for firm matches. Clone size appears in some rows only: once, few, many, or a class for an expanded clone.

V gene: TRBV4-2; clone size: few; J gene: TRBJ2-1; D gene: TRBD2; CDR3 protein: CASSLIPGLERASEQFF; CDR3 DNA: TGTGCCAGCAGCCTCATACCGGGACTAGAGAGGGCAAGTGAGCAGTTCTTC
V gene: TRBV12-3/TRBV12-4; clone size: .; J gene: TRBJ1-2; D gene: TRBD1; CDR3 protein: CASSSGTGINYGYTF; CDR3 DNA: TGTGCCAGCAGCTCCGGGACAGGGATTAACTATGGCTACACCTTC
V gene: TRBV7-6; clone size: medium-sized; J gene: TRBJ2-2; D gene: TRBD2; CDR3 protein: CASSLGTSGGRTGELFF; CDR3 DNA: TGTGCCAGCAGCCTCGGGACTAGCGGGGGGCGCACCGGGGAGCTGTTTTTT
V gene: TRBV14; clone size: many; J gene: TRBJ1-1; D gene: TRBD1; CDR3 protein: CASSQARTGATEAFF; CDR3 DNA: TGTGCCAGCAGCCAAGCAAGGACAGGGGCCACTGAAGCTTTCTTT
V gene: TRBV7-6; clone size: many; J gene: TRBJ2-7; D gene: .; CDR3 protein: CASSLGGPSYEQYF; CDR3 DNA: TGTGCCAGCAGCTTAGGGGGCCCATCCTACGAGCAGTACTTC
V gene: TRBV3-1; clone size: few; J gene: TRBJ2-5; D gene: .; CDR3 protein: CASSQGVGQETQYF; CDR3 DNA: TGTGCCAGCAGCCAAGGGGTCGGGCAAGAGACCCAGTACTTC
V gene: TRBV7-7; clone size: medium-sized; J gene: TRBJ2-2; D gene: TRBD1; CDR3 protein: CASSPRDRDPGELFF; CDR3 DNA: TGTGCCAGCAGCCCGAGGGACAGGGATCCCGGGGAGCTGTTTTTT
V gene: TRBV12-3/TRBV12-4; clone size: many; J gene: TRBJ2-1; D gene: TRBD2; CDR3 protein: CASNHGLAGGPYNEQFF; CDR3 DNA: TGTGCCAGCAATCACGGACTAGCGGGGGGGCCCTACAATGAGCAGTTCTTC
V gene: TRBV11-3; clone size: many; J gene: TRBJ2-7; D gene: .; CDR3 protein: CASSLGVGGEQYF; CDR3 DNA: TGTGCCAGCAGCTTAGGAGTAGGCGGCGAGCAGTACTTC
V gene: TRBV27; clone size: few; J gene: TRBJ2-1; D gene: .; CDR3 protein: CASSLIRGEQFF; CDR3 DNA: TGTGCCAGCAGTTTAATTCGGGGGGAGCAGTTCTTC
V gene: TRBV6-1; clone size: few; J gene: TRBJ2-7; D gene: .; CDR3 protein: CASSWVGDSYEQYF; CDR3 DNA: TGTGCCAGCAGCTGGGTTGGCGATTCCTACGAGCAGTACTTC
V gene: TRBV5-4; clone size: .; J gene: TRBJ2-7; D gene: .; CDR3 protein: CASSLSGTSYEQYF; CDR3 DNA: TGTGCCAGCAGCTTGTCTGGCACGTCCTACGAGCAGTACTTC
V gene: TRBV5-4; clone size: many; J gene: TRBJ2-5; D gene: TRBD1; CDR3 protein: CASTATGTGPETQYF; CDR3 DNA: TGTGCCAGCACCGCTACCGGGACAGGGCCAGAGACCCAGTACTTC
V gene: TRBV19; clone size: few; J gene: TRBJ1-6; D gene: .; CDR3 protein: CASSMAPPGGSPLHF; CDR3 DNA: TGTGCCAGTAGTATGGCCCCCCCCGGCGGCTCACCCCTCCACTTT
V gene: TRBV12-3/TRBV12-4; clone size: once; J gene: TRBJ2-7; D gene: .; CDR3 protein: CASSFTETLSYEQYF; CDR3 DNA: TGTGCCAGCAGTTTTACAGAGACGCTGTCTTACGAGCAGTACTTC
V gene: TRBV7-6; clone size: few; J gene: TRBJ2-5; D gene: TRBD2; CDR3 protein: CASSPDQRGSVQETQYF; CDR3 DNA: TGTGCCAGCAGCCCAGACCAGCGGGGGAGCGTCCAAGAGACCCAGTACTTC